This T cell receptor beta chain was sequenced in a study of B cell selection in AIRE deficiency. Whole-study findings and limits: Of 3,500 to 4,000 shared Treg TCRbeta sequences, under 40% were healthy-donor-only and over 8% patient-only. Shared Treg sequences had shorter CDR3s, biased toward rearrangements with few non-templated insertions.

V gave up 2 bases and J gave up 6 bases, with 15 bases separating them. The germline V gene encodes CDR1 SGHNT and CDR2 YYREEE (reference sequence). The CDR3 is 15 amino acids. TCRdb's table, derived via immunoSEQ multiplex PCR, lists solely in-frame clones and lacks some. This table holds tens of thousands of clones, 95% to 98% found once. Points on this clone: Its antigen is currently unknown.

The sorted conventional CD4 T cells were gated as CD4+CD127+. Sequencing was done on a sample of conventional CD4+ T cells sorted from PBMCs. The TCR sequence derives from a human donor with AIRE deficiency. The chain uses TRBV5-4 and TRBJ2-1, with no clear D. CDR3 sequence reads: CASSLPGEWGNEQFF. Written as DNA, the CDR3 is TGTGCCAGCAGCTTACCAGGAGAGTGGGGCAATGAGCAGTTCTTC.